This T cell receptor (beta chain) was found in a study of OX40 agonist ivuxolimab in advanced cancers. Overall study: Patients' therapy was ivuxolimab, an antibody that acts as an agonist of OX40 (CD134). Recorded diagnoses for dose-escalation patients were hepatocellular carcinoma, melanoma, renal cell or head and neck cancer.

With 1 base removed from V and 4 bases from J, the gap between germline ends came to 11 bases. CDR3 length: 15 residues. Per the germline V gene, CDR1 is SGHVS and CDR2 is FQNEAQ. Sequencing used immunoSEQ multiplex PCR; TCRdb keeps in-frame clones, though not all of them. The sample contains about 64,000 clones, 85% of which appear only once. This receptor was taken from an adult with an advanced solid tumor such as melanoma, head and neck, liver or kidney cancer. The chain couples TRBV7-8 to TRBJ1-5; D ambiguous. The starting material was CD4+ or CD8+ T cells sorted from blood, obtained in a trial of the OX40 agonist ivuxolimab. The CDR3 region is CASSLGRGGNQPQHF. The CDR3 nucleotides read TGTGCCAGCAGCTTAGGTCGGGGAGGGAATCAGCCCCAGCATTTT.